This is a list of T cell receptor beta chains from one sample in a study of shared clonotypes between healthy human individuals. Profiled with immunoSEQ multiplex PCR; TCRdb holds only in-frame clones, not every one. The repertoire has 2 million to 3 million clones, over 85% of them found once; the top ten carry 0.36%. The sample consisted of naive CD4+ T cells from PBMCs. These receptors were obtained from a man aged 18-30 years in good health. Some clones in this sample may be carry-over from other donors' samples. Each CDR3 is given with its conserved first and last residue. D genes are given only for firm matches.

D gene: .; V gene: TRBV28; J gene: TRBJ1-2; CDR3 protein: CASSPDGGPNYGYTF
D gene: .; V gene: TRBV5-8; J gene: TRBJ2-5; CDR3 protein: CASSLQSRRKTQYF
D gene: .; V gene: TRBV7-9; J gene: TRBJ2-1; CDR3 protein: CASSLDLSSYNEQFF
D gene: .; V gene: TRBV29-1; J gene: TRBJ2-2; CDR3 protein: CSVDTRFGGELFF
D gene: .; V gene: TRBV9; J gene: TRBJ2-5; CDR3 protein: CASMRGLAQETQYF
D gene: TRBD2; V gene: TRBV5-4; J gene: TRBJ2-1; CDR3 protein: CASSLGLGGGPPDEQFF
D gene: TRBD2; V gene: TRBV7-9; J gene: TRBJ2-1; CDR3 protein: CASSLDPGGYNEQFF
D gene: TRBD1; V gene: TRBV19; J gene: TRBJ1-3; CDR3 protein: CASGDLDRAGNTIYF
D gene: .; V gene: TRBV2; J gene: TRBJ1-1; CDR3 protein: CASSVSMNTEAFF
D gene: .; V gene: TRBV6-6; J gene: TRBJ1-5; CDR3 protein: CATRPQSLYQPQHF
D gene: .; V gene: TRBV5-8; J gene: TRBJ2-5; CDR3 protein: CASSPGQTYQETQYF
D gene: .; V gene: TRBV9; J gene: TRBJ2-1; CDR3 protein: CASSAGTGARPYNEQFF
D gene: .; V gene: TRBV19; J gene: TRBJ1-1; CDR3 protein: CASSNGLVNTEAFF
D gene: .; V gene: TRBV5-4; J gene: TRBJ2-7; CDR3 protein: CASSPESLPLEQYF
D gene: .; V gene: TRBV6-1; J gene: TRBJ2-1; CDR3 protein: CASSERRGSYNEQFF
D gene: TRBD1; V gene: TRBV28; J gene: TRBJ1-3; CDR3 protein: CASRRQGAQGVGNTIYF
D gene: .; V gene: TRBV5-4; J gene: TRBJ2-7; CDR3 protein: CASSLEDPSYEQYF
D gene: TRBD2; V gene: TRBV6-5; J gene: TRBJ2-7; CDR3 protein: CASRPLAASYEQYF
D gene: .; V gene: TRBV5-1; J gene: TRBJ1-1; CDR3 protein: CASSLRILNTEAFF
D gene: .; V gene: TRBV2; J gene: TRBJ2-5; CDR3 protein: CASSETGRVGETQYF
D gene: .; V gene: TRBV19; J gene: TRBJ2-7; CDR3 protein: CASSIVGQVPYEQYF
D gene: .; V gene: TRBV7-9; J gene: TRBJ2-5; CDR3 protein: CASSLLSPFKETQYF
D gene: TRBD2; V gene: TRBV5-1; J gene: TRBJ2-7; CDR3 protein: CASSSGLAGADEQYF
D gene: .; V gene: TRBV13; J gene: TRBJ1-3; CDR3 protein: CASRTSGNTIYF
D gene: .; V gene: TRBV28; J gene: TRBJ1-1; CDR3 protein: CASSSPGAPGNTEAFF
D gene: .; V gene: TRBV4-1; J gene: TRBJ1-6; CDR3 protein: CASSHAGAVGAPLHF
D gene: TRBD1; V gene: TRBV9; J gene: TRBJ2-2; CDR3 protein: CASSVGTGSPAGELFF
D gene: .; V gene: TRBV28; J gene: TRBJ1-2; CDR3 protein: CASSLYDRSYGYTF
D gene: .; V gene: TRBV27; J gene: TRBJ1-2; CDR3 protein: CASSLRRGASYGYTF
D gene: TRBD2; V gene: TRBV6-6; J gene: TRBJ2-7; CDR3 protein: CAISDGASGYEQYF
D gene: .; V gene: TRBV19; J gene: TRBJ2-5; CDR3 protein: CATRLKDIGQETQYF
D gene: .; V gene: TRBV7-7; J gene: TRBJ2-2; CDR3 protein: CASSLESDAGELFF
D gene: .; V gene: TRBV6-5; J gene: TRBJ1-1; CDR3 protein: CASSYTQRTTEAFF
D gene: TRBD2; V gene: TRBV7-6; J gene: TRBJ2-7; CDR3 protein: CASSSAGTSGSPYEQYF
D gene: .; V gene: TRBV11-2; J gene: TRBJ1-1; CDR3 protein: CASSSSIYSDTEAFF
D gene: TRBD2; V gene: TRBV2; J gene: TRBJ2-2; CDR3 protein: CASSEGLAGSRELFF
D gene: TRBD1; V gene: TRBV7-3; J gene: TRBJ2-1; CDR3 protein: CASSYDRGRYNEQFF
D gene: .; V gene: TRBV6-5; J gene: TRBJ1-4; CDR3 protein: CASSYSQGENEKLFF
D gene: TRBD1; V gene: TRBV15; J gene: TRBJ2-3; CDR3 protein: CATSRRQGTDTQYF
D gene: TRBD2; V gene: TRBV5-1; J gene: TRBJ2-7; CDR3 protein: CASSQTSGSYEQYF
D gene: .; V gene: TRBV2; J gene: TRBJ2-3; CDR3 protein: CASSVWGLGDTQYF
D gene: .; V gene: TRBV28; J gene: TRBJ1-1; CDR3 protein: CASSPPLRANTEAFF
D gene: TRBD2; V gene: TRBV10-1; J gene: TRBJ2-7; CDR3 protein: CASRDTSGTSGRRGVEQYF
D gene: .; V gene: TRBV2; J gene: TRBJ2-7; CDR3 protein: CASSEASPSTYEQYF
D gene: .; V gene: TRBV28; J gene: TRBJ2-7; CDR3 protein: CASTMAYEQYF
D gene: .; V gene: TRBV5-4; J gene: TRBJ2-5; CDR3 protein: CASSFGLQETQYF
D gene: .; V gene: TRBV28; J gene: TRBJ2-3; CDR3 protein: CASSLNGGEADTQYF
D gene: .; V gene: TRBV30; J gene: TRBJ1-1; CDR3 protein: CAWRFSNTEAFF
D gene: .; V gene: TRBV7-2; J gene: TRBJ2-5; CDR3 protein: CASSLTRQETQYF
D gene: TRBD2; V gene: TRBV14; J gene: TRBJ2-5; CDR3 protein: CASSQVAGRKETQYF
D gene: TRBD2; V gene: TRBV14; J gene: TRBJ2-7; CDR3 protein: CASSRLAGVIEQYF
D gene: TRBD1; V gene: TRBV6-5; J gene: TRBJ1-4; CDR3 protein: CASSYSTGLKLFF
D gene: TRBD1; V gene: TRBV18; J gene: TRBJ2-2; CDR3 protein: CASSRGTANTGELFF
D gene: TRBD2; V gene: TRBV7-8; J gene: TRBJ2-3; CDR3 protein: CASSLRTSGSWADTQYF
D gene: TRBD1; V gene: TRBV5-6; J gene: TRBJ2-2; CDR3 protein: CASSFEQGTLTGELFF
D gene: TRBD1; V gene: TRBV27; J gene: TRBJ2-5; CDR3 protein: CASSKLQGAWETQYF
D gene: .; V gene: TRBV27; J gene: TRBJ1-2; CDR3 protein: CASKTGPYGYTF
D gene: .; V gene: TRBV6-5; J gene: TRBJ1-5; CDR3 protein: CASSYGPGANQPQHF
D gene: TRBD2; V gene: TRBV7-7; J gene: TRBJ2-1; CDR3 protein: CASSPGTSGSNEQFF
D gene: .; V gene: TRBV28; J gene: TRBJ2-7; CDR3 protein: CASSRFSYEQYF